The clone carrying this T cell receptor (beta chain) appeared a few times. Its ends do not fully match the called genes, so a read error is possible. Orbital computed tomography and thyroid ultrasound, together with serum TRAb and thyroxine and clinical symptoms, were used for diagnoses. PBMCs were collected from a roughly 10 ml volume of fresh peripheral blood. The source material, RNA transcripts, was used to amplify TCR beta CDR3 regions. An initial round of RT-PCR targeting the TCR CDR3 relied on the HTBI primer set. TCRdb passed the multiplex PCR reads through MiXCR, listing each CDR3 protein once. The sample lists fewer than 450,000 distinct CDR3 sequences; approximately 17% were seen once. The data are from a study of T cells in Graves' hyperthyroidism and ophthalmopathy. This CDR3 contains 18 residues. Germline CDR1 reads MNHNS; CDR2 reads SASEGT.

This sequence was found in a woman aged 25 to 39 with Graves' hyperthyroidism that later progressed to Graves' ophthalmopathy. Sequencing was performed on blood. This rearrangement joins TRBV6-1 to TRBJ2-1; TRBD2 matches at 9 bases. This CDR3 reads CASSEGSSSGGLYDEQFF. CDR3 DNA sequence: TGTGCCAGCAGTGAAGGCTCCTCAAGCGGGGGGCTCTACGATGAGCAGTTCTTC.